These 14 T cell receptor beta chains originate from one sample sequenced in a study of neoadjuvant anti-PD-1 for oral cavity cancer. Time point here: after neoadjuvant nivolumab, at surgical resection. Here immunoSEQ multiplex PCR was the method, and the copy in TCRdb shows in-frame clones only, minus some. The table records 14,000 to 15,000 clones, roughly 40% of them present only once. The sample here was tumor tissue, taken after nivolumab (anti-PD-1) treatment. The receptors originated from a person between 35 and 79 years old with oral cavity squamous cell carcinoma.

The chain is built from TRBV10-2 and TRBJ1-1; TRBD1 is a possible D gene (6 bases). Trimming stripped 2 bases from V and 5 bases from J, with 9 bases between. This CDR3 spans 13 amino acids. Germline assignment: CDR1 WSHSY and CDR2 SAAADI. The chain's CDR3 is CASSEPGVTEAFF. The CDR3 DNA reads as TGCGCCAGCAGTGAGCCAGGGGTGACTGAAGCTTTCTTT.

This clone was recorded a few times. This chain joins TRBV7-6 and TRBJ1-5; D not resolved. The CDR3 has 14 residues. Germline lookup yields CDR1 SGHVS and CDR2 FNYEAQ. Between the trimmed V and J ends, which lost 5 bases and 4 bases, there was a span of 12 bases. The CDR3 region is CASSPNAGNQPQHF. CDR3 coding DNA: TGTGCCAGCAGCCCCAATGCGGGTAATCAGCCCCAGCATTTT.

The genes are TRBV5-4 and TRBJ2-2; 8 bases agree with TRBD2. This CDR3 has 16 residues. Germline CDR1 and CDR2: SGHNT and YYREEE (reference sequence). V shed 4 bases, J shed 5 bases, and the junction held 10 bases outside the gene matches. The CDR3 loop reads CASSPPGLGQTGELFF. The CDR3, as DNA: TGTGCCAGCAGCCCACCGGGACTAGGACAGACCGGGGAGCTGTTTTTT.

V is TRBV7-8 and J is TRBJ1-1; D may be TRBD1 (6 bases). Germline CDR1 SGHVS, CDR2 FQNEAQ. This CDR3 has 14 amino acids. Trimming shortened V by 1 base and J by 4 bases, and 10 bases separated the two germline ends. The DNA of the CDR3 is TGTGCCAGCAGCTTAGGACAGGCCATCACTGAAGCTTTCTTT. Protein sequence: CASSLGQAITEAFF.

The chain is built from TRBV4-3 and TRBJ2-7; 14 bases match TRBD2. The CDR3 has 15 residues. Germline CDR1 LGHNA, CDR2 YSLEER. With 5 bases clipped from V and 4 bases from J, the junction kept 4 bases outside the gene matches. This chain's CDR3 is CASSKGLAGGYEQYF. The CDR3, as DNA: TGCGCCAGCAGCAAAGGACTAGCGGGGGGTTACGAGCAGTACTTC.

CDR3 sequence reads: CASSPGDRGEEKLFF. CDR3 DNA sequence: TGTGCCAGCAGCCCCGGCGACAGGGGAGAAGAAAAACTGTTTTTT. The chain couples TRBV7-9 to TRBJ1-4; 8 nucleotides agree with TRBD1. CDR3 size: 15 residues. In germline, CDR1 is SEHNR, CDR2 FQNEAQ (reference sequence). V lost 5 bases, J lost 8 bases, and 10 bases stayed unmatched.

This clone was seen at least ten times. This chain uses TRBV5-1 with TRBJ1-6; 7 bases map to TRBD1. With 5 bases clipped from V and 7 bases from J, the junction kept 3 bases outside the gene matches. The CDR3 is 13 amino acids. The V gene's germline CDR1 is SGHRS and CDR2 YFSETQ. The DNA for the CDR3 is TGCGCCAGCAGAGGACAGGAGAATTCACCCCTCCACTTT. As protein: CASRGQENSPLHF.

On this clone itself: The sample contains more than one DNA sequence encoding this CDR3. The chain carries TRBV13 and TRBJ1-5; a weak D match, TRBD1 (5 bases). The CDR3 is made up of 13 amino acids. V was shortened by 0 bases and J by 5 bases, with 5 bases between the two germline ends. From germline, CDR1 is PRHDT and CDR2 FYEKMQ (reference sequence). Here the CDR3 DNA reads TGTGCCAGCAGCTTAGGCAGGGATCAGCCCCAGCATTTT. Amino acid sequence: CASSLGRDQPQHF.

The CDR3 is CASSYSLQQGTEAFF. CDR3 nucleotides: TGTGCCAGCAGTTACTCTTTACAGCAGGGCACTGAAGCTTTCTTT. The gene calls are TRBV6-5 and TRBJ1-1; possibly TRBD1 for D (5 bases). The V end lost 0 bases, the J end lost 4 bases, and 12 bases lay between the germline ends. The CDR3 extends over 15 amino acids. CDR1 MNHEY and CDR2 SVGAGI come from the germline V gene.

This chain uses TRBV7-9 with TRBJ2-3, with 8 positions matching TRBD1. Germline V gives CDR1 SEHNR, CDR2 FQNEAQ (reference sequence). V lost 4 bases, J lost 0 bases, and 6 bases stayed unmatched. The CDR3 is 16 residues long. CDR3 loop: CASSYGQGTSTDTQYF. CDR3 DNA: TGTGCCAGCAGCTACGGACAGGGAACTAGCACAGATACGCAGTATTTT.

A few counts support this clone. The chain joins TRBV5-1 to TRBJ1-1; 8 nucleotides align to TRBD1. The CDR3 runs 13 residues. The V and J ends lost 4 bases and 6 bases, in that order; junction bases with no gene match: 5. Germline CDR1 and CDR2: SGHRS and YFSETQ. The CDR3 sequence is CASSLGTGPEAFF. In DNA form, the CDR3 reads TGCGCCAGCAGCCTTGGGACAGGCCCTGAAGCTTTCTTT.

The CDR3 here is CASSVQDRGWETQYF. The CDR3 nucleotides read TGTGCCAGCAGCGTACAGGACAGGGGCTGGGAGACCCAGTACTTC. The gene calls are TRBV9 and TRBJ2-5; TRBD1 aligns across 9 bases. The trim removed 1 base at V and 5 bases at J, leaving 6 bases unmatched. Germline CDR1 SGDLS, CDR2 YYNGEE. The CDR3 extends over 15 amino acids.

On this clone: Relative to the germline gene, one junction end is altered; a read error may explain this. The chain employs TRBV9 and TRBJ1-1, with 7 bases matching TRBD1. The CDR3 sequence is 13 residues long. CDR1 is SGDLS and CDR2 is YYNGEE in the germline V gene. The CDR3 nucleotides are TGTGCCAGCAACGTAAGGGGGCGCGGTGAAGCTTTCTTT. As protein: CASNVRGRGEAFF.

V usage is TRBV6-5 and J usage is TRBJ1-5; maybe TRBD1 (5 bases). The CDR3 contains 14 residues. The V end lost 2 bases, the J end lost 4 bases, and 9 bases lay between the germline ends. Per germline, CDR1 MNHEY and CDR2 SVGAGI. CDR3 coding DNA: TGTGCCAGCAGTTACAGAGGGGAGAATCAGCCCCAGCATTTT. Translating it yields CASSYRGENQPQHF.